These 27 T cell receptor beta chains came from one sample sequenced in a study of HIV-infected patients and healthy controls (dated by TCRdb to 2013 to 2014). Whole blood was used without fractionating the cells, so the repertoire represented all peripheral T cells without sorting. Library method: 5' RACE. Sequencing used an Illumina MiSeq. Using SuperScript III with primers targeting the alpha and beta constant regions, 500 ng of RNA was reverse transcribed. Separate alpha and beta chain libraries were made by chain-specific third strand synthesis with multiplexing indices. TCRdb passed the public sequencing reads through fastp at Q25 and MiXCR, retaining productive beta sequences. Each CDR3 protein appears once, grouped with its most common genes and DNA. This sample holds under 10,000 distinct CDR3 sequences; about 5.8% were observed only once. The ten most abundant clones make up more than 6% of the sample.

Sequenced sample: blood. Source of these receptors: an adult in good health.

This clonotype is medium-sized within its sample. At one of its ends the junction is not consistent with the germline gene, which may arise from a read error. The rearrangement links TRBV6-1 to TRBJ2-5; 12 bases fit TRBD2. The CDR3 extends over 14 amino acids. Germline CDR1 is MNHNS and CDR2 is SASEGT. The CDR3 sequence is CASMRLAGVETQYF. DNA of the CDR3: TGTGCTAGCATGAGACTAGCGGGAGTAGAGACCCAGTACTTC.

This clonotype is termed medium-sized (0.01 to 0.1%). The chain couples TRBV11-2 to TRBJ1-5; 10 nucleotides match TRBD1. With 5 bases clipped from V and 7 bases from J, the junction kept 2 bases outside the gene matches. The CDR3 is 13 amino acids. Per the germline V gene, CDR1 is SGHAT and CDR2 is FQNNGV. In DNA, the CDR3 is TGTGCCAGCAGCCAGGGACAGGGGCAGCCCCAGCATTTT. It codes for CASSQGQGQPQHF.

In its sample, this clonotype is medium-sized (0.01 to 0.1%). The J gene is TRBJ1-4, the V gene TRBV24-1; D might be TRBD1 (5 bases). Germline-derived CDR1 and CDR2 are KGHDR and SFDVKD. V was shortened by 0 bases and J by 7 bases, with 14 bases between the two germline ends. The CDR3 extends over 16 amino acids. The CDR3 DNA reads TGTGCCACCAGTGATTTGGGGACGGACGAGTGTGAAAAACTGTTTTTT. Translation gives CATSDLGTDECEKLFF.

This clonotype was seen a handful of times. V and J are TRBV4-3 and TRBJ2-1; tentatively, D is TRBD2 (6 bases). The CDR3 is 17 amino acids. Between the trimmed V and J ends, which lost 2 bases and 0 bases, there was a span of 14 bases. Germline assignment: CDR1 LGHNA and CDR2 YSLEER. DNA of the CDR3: TGCGCCAGCAGCCAATTCCTAGGGACTGACTCCTACAATGAGCAGTTCTTC. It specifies CASSQFLGTDSYNEQFF.

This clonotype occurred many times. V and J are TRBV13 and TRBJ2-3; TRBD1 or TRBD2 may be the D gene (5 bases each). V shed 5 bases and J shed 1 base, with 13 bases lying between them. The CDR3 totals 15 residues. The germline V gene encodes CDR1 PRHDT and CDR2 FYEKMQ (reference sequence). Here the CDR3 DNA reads TGTGCCAGCAGCCCCCCGGGACGGCGCACAGATACGCAGTATTTT. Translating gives CASSPPGRRTDTQYF.

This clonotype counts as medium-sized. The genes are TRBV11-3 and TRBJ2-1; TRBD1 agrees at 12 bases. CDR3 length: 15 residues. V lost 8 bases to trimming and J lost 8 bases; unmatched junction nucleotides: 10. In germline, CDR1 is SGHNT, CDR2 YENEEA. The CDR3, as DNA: TGTGCCAGCTCTCACTCGGGACAGGGGGCCCATGAGCAGTTCTTC. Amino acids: CASSHSGQGAHEQFF.

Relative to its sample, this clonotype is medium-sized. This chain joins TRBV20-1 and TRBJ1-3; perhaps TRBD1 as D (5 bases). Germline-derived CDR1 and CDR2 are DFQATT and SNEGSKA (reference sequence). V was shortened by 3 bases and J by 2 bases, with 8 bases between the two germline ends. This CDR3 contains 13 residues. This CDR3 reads CSARGGTGNTIYF. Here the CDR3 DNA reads TGCAGTGCTAGGGGGGGAACTGGAAACACCATATATTTT.

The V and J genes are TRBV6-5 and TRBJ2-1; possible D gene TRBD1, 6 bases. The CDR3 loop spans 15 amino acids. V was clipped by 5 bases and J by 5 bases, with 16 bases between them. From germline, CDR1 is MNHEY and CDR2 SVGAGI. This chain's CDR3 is CASSQSQGFHNEQFF. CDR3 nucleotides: TGTGCCAGCAGTCAAAGCCAGGGGTTCCACAATGAGCAGTTCTTC.

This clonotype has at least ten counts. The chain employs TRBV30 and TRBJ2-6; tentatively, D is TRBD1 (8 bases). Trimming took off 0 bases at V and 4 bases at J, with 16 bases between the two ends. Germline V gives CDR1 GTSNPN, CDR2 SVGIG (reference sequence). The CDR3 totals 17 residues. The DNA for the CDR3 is TGTGCCTGGAGTGTTACAGGGGGGGGATCCGGGGCCAACGTCCTGACTTTC. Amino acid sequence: CAWSVTGGGSGANVLTF.

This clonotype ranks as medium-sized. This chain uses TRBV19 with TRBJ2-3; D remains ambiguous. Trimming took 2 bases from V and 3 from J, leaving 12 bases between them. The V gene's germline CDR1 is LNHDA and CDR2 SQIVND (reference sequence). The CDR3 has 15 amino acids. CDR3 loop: CASSITTRVTDTQYF. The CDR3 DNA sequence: TGTGCCAGTAGTATAACGACCCGGGTGACAGATACGCAGTATTTT.

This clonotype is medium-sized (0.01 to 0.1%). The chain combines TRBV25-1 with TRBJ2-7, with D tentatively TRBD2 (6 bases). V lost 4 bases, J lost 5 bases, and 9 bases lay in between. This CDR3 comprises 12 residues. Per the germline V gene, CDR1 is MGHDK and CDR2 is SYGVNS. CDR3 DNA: TGTGCCAGCAGTGCCGGGAGCCACGAGCAGTACTTC. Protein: CASSAGSHEQYF.

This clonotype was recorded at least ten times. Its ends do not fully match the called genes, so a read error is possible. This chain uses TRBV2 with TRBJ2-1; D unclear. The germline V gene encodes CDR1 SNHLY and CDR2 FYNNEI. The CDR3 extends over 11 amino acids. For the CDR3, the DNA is TGTGCCAGCATTGAATATAATGAGCAGTTCTTC. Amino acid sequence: CASIEYNEQFF.

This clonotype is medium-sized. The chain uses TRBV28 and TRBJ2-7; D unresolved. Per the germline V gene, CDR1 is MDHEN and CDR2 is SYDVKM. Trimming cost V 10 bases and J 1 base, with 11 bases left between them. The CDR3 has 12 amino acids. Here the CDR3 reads CAIQGPSYEQYF. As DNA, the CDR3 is TGTGCCATTCAAGGGCCATCCTACGAGCAGTACTTC.

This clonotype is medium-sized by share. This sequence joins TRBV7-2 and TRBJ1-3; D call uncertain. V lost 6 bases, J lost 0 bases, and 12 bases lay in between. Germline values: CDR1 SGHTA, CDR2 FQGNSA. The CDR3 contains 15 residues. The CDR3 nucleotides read TGTGCCAGCAGTCCTAGCGCCATCTCTGGAAACACCATATATTTT. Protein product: CASSPSAISGNTIYF.

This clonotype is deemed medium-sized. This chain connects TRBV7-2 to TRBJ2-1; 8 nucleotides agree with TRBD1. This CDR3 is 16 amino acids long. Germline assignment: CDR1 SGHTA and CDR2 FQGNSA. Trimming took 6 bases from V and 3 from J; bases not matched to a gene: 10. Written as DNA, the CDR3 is TGTGCCAGCAGACCGAAGTCGGGACAGGACTACAATGAGCAGTTCTTC. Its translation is CASRPKSGQDYNEQFF. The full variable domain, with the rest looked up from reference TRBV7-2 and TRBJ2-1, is GAGVSQSPSNKVTEKGKDVELRCDPISGHTALYWYRQSLGQGLEFLIYFQGNSAPDKSGLPSDRFSAERTGGSVSTLTIQRTQQEDSAVYLCASRPKSGQDYNEQFFGPGTRLTVL.

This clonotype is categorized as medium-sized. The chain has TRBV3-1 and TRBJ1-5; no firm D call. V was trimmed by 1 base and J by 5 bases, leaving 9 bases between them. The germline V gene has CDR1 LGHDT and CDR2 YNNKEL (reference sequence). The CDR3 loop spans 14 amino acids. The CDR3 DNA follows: TGTGCCAGCAGCCAAGCCGGCGTCCATCAGCCCCAGCATTTT. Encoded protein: CASSQAGVHQPQHF.

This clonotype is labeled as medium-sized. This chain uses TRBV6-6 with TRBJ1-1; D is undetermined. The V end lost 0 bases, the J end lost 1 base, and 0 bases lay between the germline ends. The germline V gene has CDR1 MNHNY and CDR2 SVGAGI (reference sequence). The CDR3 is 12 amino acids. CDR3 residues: CASSYSNTEAFF. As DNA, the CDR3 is TGTGCCAGCAGTTACTCGAACACTGAAGCTTTCTTT.

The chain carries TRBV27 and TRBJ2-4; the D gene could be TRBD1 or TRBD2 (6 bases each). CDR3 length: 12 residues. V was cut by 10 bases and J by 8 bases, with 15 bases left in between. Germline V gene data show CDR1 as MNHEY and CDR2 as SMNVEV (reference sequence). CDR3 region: CATGRGGYIQYF. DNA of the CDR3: TGTGCCACGGGGAGAGGGGGGTACATTCAGTACTTC.

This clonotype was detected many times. Written as DNA, the CDR3 is TGCAGCGTTCGGACATTAGGTGGAAACACCATATATTTT. Its translation: CSVRTLGGNTIYF. The chain combines TRBV29-1 with TRBJ1-3, with D possibly matching TRBD1 (5 bases). Germline CDR1 SQVTM, CDR2 ANQGSEA. Trimming left V 5 bases short and J 3 bases short, with 11 bases between. The CDR3 consists of 13 residues.

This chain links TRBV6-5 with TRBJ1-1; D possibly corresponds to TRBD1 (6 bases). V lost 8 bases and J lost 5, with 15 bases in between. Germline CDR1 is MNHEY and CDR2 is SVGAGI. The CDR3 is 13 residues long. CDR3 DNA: TGTGCCAGCGAGGGGGGCGTAGGAACTGAAGCTTTCTTT. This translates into CASEGGVGTEAFF.

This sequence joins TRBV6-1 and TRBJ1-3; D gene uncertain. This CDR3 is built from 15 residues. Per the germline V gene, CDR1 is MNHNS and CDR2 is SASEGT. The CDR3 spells CAAAAGPEGRNTIYF. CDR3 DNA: TGTGCAGCTGCGGCGGGCCCCGAAGGGAGAAACACCATATATTTT.

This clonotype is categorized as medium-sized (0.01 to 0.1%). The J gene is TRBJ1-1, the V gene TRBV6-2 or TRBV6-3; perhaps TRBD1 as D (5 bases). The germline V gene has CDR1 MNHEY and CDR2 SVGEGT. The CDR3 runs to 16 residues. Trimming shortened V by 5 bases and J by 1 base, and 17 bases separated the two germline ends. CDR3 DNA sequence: TGTGCCAGCAGTCCGATAGGGGTCTTTGGGAACACTGAAGCTTTCTTT. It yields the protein CASSPIGVFGNTEAFF.

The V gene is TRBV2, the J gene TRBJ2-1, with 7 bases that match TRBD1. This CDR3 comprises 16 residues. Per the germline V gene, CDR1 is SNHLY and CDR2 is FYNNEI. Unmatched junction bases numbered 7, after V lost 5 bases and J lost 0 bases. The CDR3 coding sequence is TGTGCCAGCAGTCGGGACAGATTAAGCTCCTACAATGAGCAGTTCTTC. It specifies CASSRDRLSSYNEQFF. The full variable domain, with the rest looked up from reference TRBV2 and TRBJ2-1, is EPEVTQTPSHQVTQMGQEVILRCVPISNHLYFYWYRQILGQKVEFLVSFYNNEISEKSEIFDDQFSVERPDGSNFTLKIRSTKLEDSAMYFCASSRDRLSSYNEQFFGPGTRLTVL.

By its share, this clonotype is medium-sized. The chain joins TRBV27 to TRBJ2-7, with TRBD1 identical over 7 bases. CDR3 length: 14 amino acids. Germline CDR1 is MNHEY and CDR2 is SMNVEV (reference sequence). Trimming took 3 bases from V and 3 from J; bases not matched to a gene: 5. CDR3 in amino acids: CASSLDRSGYEQYF. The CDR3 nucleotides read TGTGCCAGCAGTTTGGACAGGTCCGGCTACGAGCAGTACTTC.

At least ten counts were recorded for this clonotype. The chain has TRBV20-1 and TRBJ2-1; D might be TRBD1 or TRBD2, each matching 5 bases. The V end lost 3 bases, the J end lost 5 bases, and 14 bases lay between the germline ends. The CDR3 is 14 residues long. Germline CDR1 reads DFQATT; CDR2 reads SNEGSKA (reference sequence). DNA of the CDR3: TGCAGTGCTAGCCGGGGACGGTGGAACAATGAGCAGTTCTTC. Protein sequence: CSASRGRWNNEQFF.

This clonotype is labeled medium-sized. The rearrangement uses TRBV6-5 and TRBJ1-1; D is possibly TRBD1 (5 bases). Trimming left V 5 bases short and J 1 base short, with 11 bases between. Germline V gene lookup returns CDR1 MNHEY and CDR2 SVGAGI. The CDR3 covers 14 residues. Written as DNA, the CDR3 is TGTGCCAGCAGTGTCACTACAGGGAACACTGAAGCTTTCTTT. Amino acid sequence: CASSVTTGNTEAFF.

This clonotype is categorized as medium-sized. This chain's CDR3 is CASSYSFELGEFF. The CDR3, as DNA: TGTGCCAGCAGTTACTCGTTTGAACTAGGGGAGTTCTTC. The chain uses TRBV6-5 and TRBJ2-1, with D tentatively TRBD1 or TRBD2 (5 bases each). In germline, CDR1 is MNHEY, CDR2 SVGAGI. The CDR3 sequence is 13 residues long. V shed 0 bases and J shed 14 bases, with 14 bases lying between them.